The 31 T cell receptor beta chains in this list originate from one sample, sequenced in a study of control samples from healthy donors and cancer patients. Repertoires were generated with immunoSEQ multiplex PCR, while TCRdb's copy carries only in-frame clones and drops some. The sample lists about 150,000 clones; just over 85% were seen once. Sequencing was done on a sample of blood. The receptors here all came from a man aged 18 to 30 in good health.

The chain joins TRBV5-6 to TRBJ2-5; D is ambiguous. The CDR3 spans 14 residues. In germline, CDR1 is SGHDT, CDR2 YYEEEE. With 1 base removed from V and 5 bases from J, the gap between germline ends came to 12 bases. In DNA, the CDR3 is TGTGCCAGCAGCTTGCCGACCTTATCCGAGACCCAGTACTTC. Translated, it gives CASSLPTLSETQYF.

V gene TRBV4-1 combines with J gene TRBJ1-5; 7 nucleotides match TRBD1. V gave up 1 base and J gave up 4 bases; unmatched junction bases: 1. From germline, CDR1 is MGHRA and CDR2 YSYEKL. The CDR3 runs 14 residues. CDR3 DNA sequence: TGCGCCAGCAGCCAAGTACAGGGGAATCAGCCCCAGCATTTT. As protein: CASSQVQGNQPQHF.

This clone was recorded many times. This chain links TRBV5-8 with TRBJ2-5; no reliable D call. Germline CDR1 reads SGHTS; CDR2 reads YDEGEE. The CDR3 loop spans 13 amino acids. Trimming left V 3 bases short and J 10 bases short, with 16 bases between. This CDR3 is CASSSAYLSDQYF. Written as DNA, the CDR3 is TGTGCCAGCAGCTCTGCTTACTTAAGTGACCAGTACTTC.

The chain uses TRBV28 and TRBJ1-2; D is possibly TRBD1 (5 bases). Deletions cut 8 bases from V and 13 bases from J, with 11 bases between. The CDR3 loop spans 9 amino acids. Germline CDR1 reads MDHEN; CDR2 reads SYDVKM. The CDR3 DNA sequence: TGTGCCAGCGGGGGGACGGCCACCTTC. Encoded protein: CASGGTATF.

This clone was seen more than once but under ten times. The chain carries TRBV5-1 and TRBJ1-1; 7 bases fit TRBD1. The CDR3 extends over 17 amino acids. Trimming removed 0 bases from V and 2 bases from J; junction bases left unmatched: 10. CDR1 is SGHRS and CDR2 is YFSETQ in the germline V gene. CDR3 bases: TGCGCCAGCAGCTTGGAGGTTCGGGACAGCCTAAACACTGAAGCTTTCTTT. Translation: CASSLEVRDSLNTEAFF. The full variable domain, in which reference TRBV5-1 and TRBJ1-1 provide the parts outside the CDR3, is KAGVTQTPRYLIKTRGQQVTLSCSPISGHRSVSWYQQTPGQGLQFLFEYFSETQRNKGNFPGRFSGRQFSNSRSEMNVSTLELGDSALYLCASSLEVRDSLNTEAFFGQGTRLTVV.

This rearrangement joins TRBV7-3 to TRBJ1-2, with TRBD1 identical over 9 bases. CDR3 length equals 15 residues. The germline gives CDR1 SGHTA, CDR2 FQGTGA. J gave up 8 bases and V 5 bases, and 12 bases lay outside the gene matches. The CDR3, as DNA: TGTGCCAGCAGCACCCGGACAGGGGACTTAAACGGCTACACCTTC. Its protein product is CASSTRTGDLNGYTF.

The V and J genes are TRBV7-3 and TRBJ1-1; D call uncertain. CDR1 and CDR2 from the germline V gene are SGHTA and FQGTGA. This CDR3 spans 13 amino acids. Trimming cost V 5 bases and J 0 bases, with 7 bases left between them. CDR3 protein: CASSVHVNTEAFF. In DNA, the CDR3 is TGTGCCAGCAGCGTACACGTGAACACTGAAGCTTTCTTT.

This clone has only a few counts. The CDR3 is CASSFDRNQPQHF. CDR3 bases: TGTGCCAGCAGTTTCGACAGAAATCAGCCCCAGCATTTT. The chain has TRBV27 and TRBJ1-5; D may be TRBD1 (5 bases). The CDR3 consists of 13 residues. V shed 3 bases and J shed 4 bases, with 7 bases lying between them. Germline values: CDR1 MNHEY, CDR2 SMNVEV (reference sequence).

The rearrangement joins TRBV9 to TRBJ2-2; 14 bases match TRBD2. V gave up 3 bases and J gave up 3 bases; unmatched junction bases: 7. Germline V gives CDR1 SGDLS, CDR2 YYNGEE. The CDR3 loop spans 18 amino acids. The CDR3 sequence is CASSGLAGGPRDTGELFF. The CDR3 DNA sequence: TGTGCCAGCAGCGGACTAGCGGGGGGGCCCAGGGACACCGGGGAGCTGTTTTTT.

The chain is built from TRBV15 and TRBJ1-2, with 9 bases identical to TRBD1. J lost 7 bases, V lost 1 base, and 4 bases had no gene match. Per the germline V gene, CDR1 is LNHNV and CDR2 is YYDKDF (reference sequence). The CDR3 consists of 14 residues. CDR3: CATSRGGQGGGYTF. CDR3 sequence (DNA): TGTGCCACCAGCAGAGGGGGACAGGGTGGTGGCTACACCTTC. Filled out from reference TRBV15 and TRBJ1-2, the complete variable domain reads DAMVIQNPRYQVTQFGKPVTLSCSQTLNHNVMYWYQQKSSQAPKLLFHYYDKDFNNEADTPDNFQSRRPNTSFCFLDIRSPGLGDTAMYLCATSRGGQGGGYTFGSGTRLTVV.

The V call is TRBV7-9, the J call TRBJ2-3; perhaps TRBD2 as D (7 bases). This CDR3 region has 14 residues. Germline V CDR1 and CDR2: SEHNR, FQNEAQ (reference sequence). The ends were cut back, 1 base at V and 6 bases at J, with 11 bases in the middle. CDR3 amino acids: CASSLDAGADTQYF. In DNA, the CDR3 is TGTGCCAGCAGCTTAGACGCGGGGGCGGATACGCAGTATTTT.

V and J are TRBV6-2 or TRBV6-3 and TRBJ2-1; 8 bases are shared with TRBD2. Germline V lookup: CDR1 MNHEY, CDR2 SVGEGT. The CDR3 sequence is 15 residues long. After removal of 4 bases from V and 6 bases from J, the junction contained 8 bases not matched to a gene. The CDR3 reads CASSSYYGGGNEQFF. CDR3 coding DNA: TGTGCCAGCAGTTCTTATTACGGGGGGGGCAATGAGCAGTTCTTC.

The chain couples TRBV5-1 to TRBJ1-2; 7 bases align to TRBD1. This CDR3 has 15 residues. Germline lookup yields CDR1 SGHRS and CDR2 YFSETQ. V was pared by 0 bases and J by 6 bases, with 8 bases of the junction left unmatched. CDR3 DNA sequence: TGCGCCAGCAGCTTGGATTGGCAGGGGGATCATGGCTACACCTTC. Protein product: CASSLDWQGDHGYTF.

The chain uses TRBV7-2 and TRBJ1-3, with D possibly being TRBD1 (5 bases). The CDR3 consists of 16 residues. CDR1 is SGHTA, CDR2 FQGNSA, per germline. V gave up 6 bases and J gave up 0 bases, with 15 bases separating them. CDR3 residues: CASREAGLPSGNTIYF. CDR3 bases: TGTGCCAGCAGAGAAGCGGGGCTGCCCTCTGGAAACACCATATATTTT.

The V gene is TRBV5-5, the J gene TRBJ2-1; tentatively, D is TRBD1 (6 bases). The CDR3 spans 15 residues. The V and J ends lost 2 bases and 1 base respectively, with 10 bases between them. Germline CDR1 reads SGHKS; CDR2 reads YYEKEE (reference sequence). The CDR3 bases are TGTGCCAGCAGCTTTTACAGGGTATCCTACAATGAGCAGTTCTTC. Amino acids: CASSFYRVSYNEQFF.

This chain links TRBV7-8 with TRBJ2-3, with 11 positions matching TRBD2. The junction had 15 bases not matched to a gene; V was cut back by 8 bases and J by 5 bases. The germline CDR1 and CDR2 sequences are SGHVS and FQNEAQ. There are 17 residues in the CDR3. The CDR3 loop reads CASLHGRLAGRVDTQYF. The CDR3 nucleotides are TGTGCCAGCCTACATGGGCGACTAGCGGGGAGGGTAGATACGCAGTATTTT.

The CDR3 DNA reads TGCGCCAGCAGCCGAAACCTCCTGGGAACCGGGGAGCTGTTTTTT. Translated, it gives CASSRNLLGTGELFF. This chain connects TRBV4-3 to TRBJ2-2; no definite D call. Germline CDR1 and CDR2: LGHNA and YSLEER. Trimming took 4 bases from V and 5 from J, leaving 14 bases between them. The CDR3 is 15 residues long.

The gene calls are TRBV18 and TRBJ1-1; D uncertain. Germline CDR1 and CDR2: KGHSH and LQKENI. Between the trimmed V and J ends, which lost 3 bases and 5 bases, there was a span of 16 bases. The CDR3 totals 15 residues. Here the CDR3 DNA reads TGTGCCAGCTCACCTCAGACGGATGTGGGGACTGAAGCTTTCTTT. The encoded protein is CASSPQTDVGTEAFF.

Only a few counts were recorded for this clone. The chain employs TRBV7-2 and TRBJ1-5; 7 bases agree with TRBD1. CDR1 SGHTA and CDR2 FQGNSA come from the germline V gene. Trimming at V came to 1 base and at J to 6 bases, leaving 9 bases not matched to a gene. The CDR3 contains 16 residues. For the CDR3, the DNA is TGTGCCAGCAGCTTAGTCCCCCAAGGGGGCTTTCAGCCCCAGCATTTT. The encoded protein is CASSLVPQGGFQPQHF. Full variable domain (missing parts from reference TRBV7-2 and TRBJ1-5): GAGVSQSPSNKVTEKGKDVELRCDPISGHTALYWYRQSLGQGLEFLIYFQGNSAPDKSGLPSDRFSAERTGGSVSTLTIQRTQQEDSAVYLCASSLVPQGGFQPQHFGDGTRLSIL.

This chain connects TRBV7-6 to TRBJ2-1; TRBD2 matches at 11 bases. This CDR3 comprises 15 residues. The junction had 0 bases not matched to a gene; V was cut back by 3 bases and J by 2 bases. The germline V gene encodes CDR1 SGHVS and CDR2 FNYEAQ. The CDR3 region is CASSFSGGAYNEQFF. In nucleotides, the CDR3 is TGTGCCAGCAGCTTTAGCGGGGGGGCCTACAATGAGCAGTTCTTC.

V and J are TRBV6-1 and TRBJ1-2; no definite D call. With 1 base removed from V and 5 bases from J, the gap between germline ends came to 17 bases. The CDR3 is made up of 16 amino acids. CDR1 MNHNS and CDR2 SASEGT come from the germline V gene. The CDR3 loop is CASSEVLGNPGYGYTF. The CDR3 DNA is TGTGCCAGCAGTGAAGTGTTGGGGAACCCCGGATATGGCTACACCTTC.

The rearrangement uses TRBV28 and TRBJ1-2; D not certain. The CDR3 has 13 amino acids. Germline assignment: CDR1 MDHEN and CDR2 SYDVKM. Between the trimmed V and J ends, which lost 2 bases and 8 bases, there was a span of 12 bases. CDR3 nucleotide sequence: TGTGCCAGCAGTTTACAGTTTCCGGGCGGCTACACCTTC. Protein sequence: CASSLQFPGGYTF.

V gene TRBV28 combines with J gene TRBJ2-7, with 8 bases aligning to TRBD2. There are 14 residues in the CDR3. V was clipped by 7 bases and J by 3 bases; unmatched bases: 8. Germline CDR1 reads MDHEN; CDR2 reads SYDVKM. CDR3 region: CASTDRGGLYEQYF. The CDR3 DNA reads as TGTGCCAGCACCGACCGGGGGGGTCTCTACGAGCAGTACTTC.

This chain connects TRBV6-5 to TRBJ1-3; D not certain. CDR1 and CDR2 from the germline V gene are MNHEY and SVGAGI. There are 14 residues in the CDR3. V lost 4 bases and J 0 bases, leaving 7 bases between the germline ends. CDR3 coding DNA: TGTGCCAGCAGTTCGGTCCTCTCTGGAAACACCATATATTTT. This encodes CASSSVLSGNTIYF.

This clone was seen once. The V gene is TRBV5-8, the J gene TRBJ1-3; D possibly corresponds to TRBD1 (6 bases). The CDR3 loop spans 16 amino acids. Germline V lookup: CDR1 SGHTS, CDR2 YDEGEE. The ends were cut back, 0 bases at V and 4 bases at J, with 14 bases in the middle. CDR3 loop: CASSLEGGLRGNTIYF. The CDR3 region has the DNA TGTGCCAGCAGCTTGGAGGGGGGGTTGCGCGGAAACACCATATATTTT.

The gene calls are TRBV7-3 and TRBJ2-4, with D possibly being TRBD1 (5 bases). Germline CDR1 reads SGHTA; CDR2 reads FQGTGA. V lost 1 base and J lost 0, with 16 bases in between. This CDR3 is 18 amino acids long. CDR3 sequence (DNA): TGTGCCAGCAGCTTAAGGTCGGCCAGGGTGTTAGCCAAAAACATTCAGTACTTC. Its protein product is CASSLRSARVLAKNIQYF. The full variable domain, completed using reference TRBV7-3 and TRBJ2-4, is GAGVSQTPSNKVTEKGKYVELRCDPISGHTALYWYRQSLGQGPEFLIYFQGTGAADDSGLPNDRFFAVRPEGSVSTLKIQRTERGDSAVYLCASSLRSARVLAKNIQYFGAGTRLSVL.

The rearrangement uses TRBV9 and TRBJ1-2, with D maybe TRBD1 (5 bases). This CDR3 has 15 residues. The V gene's germline CDR1 is SGDLS and CDR2 YYNGEE. Trimming took off 0 bases at V and 4 bases at J, with 13 bases between the two ends. DNA for the CDR3: TGTGCCAGCAGCGTAGTCCCAGGGAGAGGCTATGGCTACACCTTC. It is translated as CASSVVPGRGYGYTF.

The rearrangement joins TRBV28 to TRBJ2-2; no reliable D call. The germline V gene encodes CDR1 MDHEN and CDR2 SYDVKM. Trimming took off 2 bases at V and 4 bases at J, with 11 bases between the two ends. There are 15 residues in the CDR3. CDR3 nucleotide sequence: TGTGCCAGCAGTTTAGAAGGATTTGGCACCGGGGAGCTGTTTTTT. This translates into CASSLEGFGTGELFF.

The genes are TRBV28 and TRBJ1-4; TRBD1 agrees at 7 bases. CDR1 and CDR2 (germline): MDHEN, SYDVKM. CDR3 length: 12 amino acids. The ends lost 10 bases at V and 7 bases at J; junction bases unmatched: 6. In nucleotides, the CDR3 is TGTGCCATCACAGGGGTTACTGAAAAACTGTTTTTT. Residues: CAITGVTEKLFF.

The genes are TRBV4-1 and TRBJ2-2; D not resolved. CDR1 MGHRA and CDR2 YSYEKL come from the germline V gene. V was trimmed by 1 base and J by 5 bases, leaving 8 bases between them. This CDR3 contains 14 residues. The CDR3: CASSQAVGTGELFF. CDR3 in DNA: TGCGCCAGCAGCCAAGCCGTGGGGACCGGGGAGCTGTTTTTT.

In regard to this clone: One end of the junction is discordant with germline, which a read error may explain. The genes are TRBV12-3 or TRBV12-4 and TRBJ1-2; D is unclear. The CDR3 totals 12 residues. CDR3 loop: CASSLFGLARSF. The CDR3 nucleotides are TGTGCCAGCAGTTTATTTGGTTTGGCGCGGTCCTTC.